This TCR beta chain was recorded in a study of CD8+ T cells in alopecia areata. Study summary: Female C3H/HeJ mice aged roughly 6-11 weeks received skin from spontaneously alopecic C3H/HeJ graft donors aged 6-12 months.

This clone was recorded many times. Its antigen remains unknown. This likely stems from a read error, as it lies one base from a far larger clone. Gene and germline names: mouse. Read sequence stops 4 residues before the CDR3 end, and the germline J gene provides the missing end. General study points: With patients, TCR sharing proved less clear than in mice, a difference possibly related to HLA. An increase in clonality over normal scalp was evident in lesional scalp, especially alopecia totalis/universalis. Sequence data from scalp samples additionally include resident alphabeta T cells of normal skin.

Germline lookup yields CDR1 NNHDY and CDR2 SYVADS. V lost 4 bases and J lost 3, with 6 bases in between. The CDR3 sequence is 12 residues long. In each case, RNA was isolated and then reverse transcribed into cDNA as the sequencing template. Using immunoSEQ multiplex PCR, the repertoire was profiled, and TCRdb retains in-frame clones only, with some absent. The table records approximately 2,700 clones without singletons, the ten largest covering approximately 40%. The TCR was taken from a C3H/HeJ mouse with alopecia areata. The strain is characterized by the MHC haplotype H2-k. The chain links TRBV13-3 to TRBJ2-4; maybe TRBD1 (5 bases). Material for sequencing was lesional skin. The CDR3: CASSHRQNTLYF. The covered CDR3 bases are TGTGCCAGCAGTCACAGGCAAAAC. The variable domain in full, with the rest retrieved from reference TRBV13-3 and TRBJ2-4, is EAAVTQSPRSKVAVTGGKVTLSCHQTNNHDYMYWYRQDTGHGLRLIHYSYVADSTEKGDIPDGYKASRPSQENFSLILELASLSQTAVYFCASSHRQNTLYFGAGTRLSVL.